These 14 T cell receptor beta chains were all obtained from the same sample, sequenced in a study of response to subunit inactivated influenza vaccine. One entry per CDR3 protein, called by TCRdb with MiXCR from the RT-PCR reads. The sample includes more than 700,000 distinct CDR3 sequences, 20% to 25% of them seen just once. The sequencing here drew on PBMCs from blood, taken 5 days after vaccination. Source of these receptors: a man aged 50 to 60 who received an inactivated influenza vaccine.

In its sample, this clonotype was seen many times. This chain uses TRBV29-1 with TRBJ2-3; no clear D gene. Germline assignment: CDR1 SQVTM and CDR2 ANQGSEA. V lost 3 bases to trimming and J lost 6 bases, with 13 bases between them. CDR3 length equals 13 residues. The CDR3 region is CSVDPHDTDTQYF. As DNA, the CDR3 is TGCAGCGTTGACCCTCATGACACTGATACGCAGTATTTT.

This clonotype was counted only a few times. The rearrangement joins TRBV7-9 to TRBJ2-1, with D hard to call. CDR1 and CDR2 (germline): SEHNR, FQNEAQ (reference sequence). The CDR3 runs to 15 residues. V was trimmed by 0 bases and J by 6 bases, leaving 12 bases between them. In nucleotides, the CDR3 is TGTGCCAGCAGCTTAGCGGGTGCTTTAGGCAATGAGCAGTTCTTC. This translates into CASSLAGALGNEQFF.

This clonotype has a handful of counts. This CDR3 is CASSSRTSGGEETQYF. Here the CDR3 DNA reads TGTGCCAGCAGCTCCCGGACTAGCGGGGGGGAAGAGACCCAGTACTTC. The J gene is TRBJ2-5, the V gene TRBV11-2; 15 bases agree with TRBD2. The CDR3 runs to 16 residues. The V and J ends lost 4 bases and 3 bases, in that order; junction bases with no gene match: 3. Per germline, CDR1 SGHAT and CDR2 FQNNGV.

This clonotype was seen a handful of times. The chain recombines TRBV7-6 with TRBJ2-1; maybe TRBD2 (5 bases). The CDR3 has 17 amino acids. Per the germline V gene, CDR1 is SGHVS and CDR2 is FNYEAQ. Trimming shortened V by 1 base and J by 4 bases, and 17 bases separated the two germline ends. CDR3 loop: CASSLVLRGSGYNEQFF. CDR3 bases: TGTGCCAGCAGCTTAGTTCTTCGGGGATCGGGGTACAATGAGCAGTTCTTC.

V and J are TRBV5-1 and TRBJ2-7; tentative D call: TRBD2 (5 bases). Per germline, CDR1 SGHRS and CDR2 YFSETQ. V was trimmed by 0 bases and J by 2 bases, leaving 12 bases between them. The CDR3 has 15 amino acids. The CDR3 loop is CASSLAEGPPYEQYF. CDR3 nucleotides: TGCGCCAGCAGCTTGGCCGAGGGTCCCCCCTACGAGCAGTACTTC.

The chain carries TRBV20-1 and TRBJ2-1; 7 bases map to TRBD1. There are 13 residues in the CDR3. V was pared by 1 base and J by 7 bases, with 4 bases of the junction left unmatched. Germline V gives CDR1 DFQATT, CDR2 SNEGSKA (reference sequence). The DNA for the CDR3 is TGCAGTGCTAGAGCAGGGGGTTCAAATGAGCAGTTCTTC. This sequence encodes CSARAGGSNEQFF.

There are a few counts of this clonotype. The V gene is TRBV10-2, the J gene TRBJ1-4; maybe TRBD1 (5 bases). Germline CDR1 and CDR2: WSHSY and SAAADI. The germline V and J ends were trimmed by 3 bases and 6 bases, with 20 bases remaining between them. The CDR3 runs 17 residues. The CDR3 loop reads CASSDREVGLGHEKLFF. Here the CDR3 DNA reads TGCGCCAGCAGTGATCGTGAGGTGGGACTGGGGCATGAAAAACTGTTTTTT.

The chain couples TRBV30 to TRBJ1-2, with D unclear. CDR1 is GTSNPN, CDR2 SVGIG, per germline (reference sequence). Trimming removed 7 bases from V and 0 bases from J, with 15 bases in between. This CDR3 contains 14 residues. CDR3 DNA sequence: TGTGCCTCGTATTCGGCATCAGCTAACTATGGCTACACCTTC. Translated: CASYSASANYGYTF. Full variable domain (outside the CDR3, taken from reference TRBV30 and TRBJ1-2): SQTIHQWPATLVQPVGSPLSLECTVEGTSNPNLYWYRQAAGRGLQLLFYSVGIGQISSEVPQNLSASRPQDRQFILSSKKLLLSDSGFYLCASYSASANYGYTFGSGTRLTVV.

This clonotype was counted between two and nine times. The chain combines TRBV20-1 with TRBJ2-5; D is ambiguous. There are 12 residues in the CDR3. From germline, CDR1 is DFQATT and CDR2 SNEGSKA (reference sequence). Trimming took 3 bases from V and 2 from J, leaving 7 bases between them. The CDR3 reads CSASGPQETQYF. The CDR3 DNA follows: TGCAGTGCTAGTGGGCCGCAAGAGACCCAGTACTTC.

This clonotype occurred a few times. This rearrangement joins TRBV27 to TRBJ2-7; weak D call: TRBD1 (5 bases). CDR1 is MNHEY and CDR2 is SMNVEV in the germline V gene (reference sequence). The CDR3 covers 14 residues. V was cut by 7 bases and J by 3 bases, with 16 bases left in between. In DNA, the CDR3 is TGTGCCAGCAAGCGTTCAGGGATAAGCTACGAGCAGTACTTC. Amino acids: CASKRSGISYEQYF.

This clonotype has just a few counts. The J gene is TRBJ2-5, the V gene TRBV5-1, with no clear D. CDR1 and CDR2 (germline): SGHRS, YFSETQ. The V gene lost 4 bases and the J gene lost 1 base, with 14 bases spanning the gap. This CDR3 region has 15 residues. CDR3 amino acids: CASSPRMSSQETQYF. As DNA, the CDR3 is TGCGCCAGCAGCCCGAGGATGTCTTCCCAAGAGACCCAGTACTTC.

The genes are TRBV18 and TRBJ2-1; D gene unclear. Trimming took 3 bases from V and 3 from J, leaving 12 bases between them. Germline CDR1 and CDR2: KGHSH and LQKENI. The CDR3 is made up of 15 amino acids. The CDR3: CASSPDGSDYNEQFF. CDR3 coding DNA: TGTGCCAGCTCACCCGACGGGTCCGACTACAATGAGCAGTTCTTC.

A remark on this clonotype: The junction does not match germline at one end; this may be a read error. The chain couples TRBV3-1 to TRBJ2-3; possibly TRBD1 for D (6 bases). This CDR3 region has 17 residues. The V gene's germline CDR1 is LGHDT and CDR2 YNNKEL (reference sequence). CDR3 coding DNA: TGTGCCAGCTGCCAAATCGGAGGACAGACTAGCACAGATACGCAGTATTTT. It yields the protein CASCQIGGQTSTDTQYF.

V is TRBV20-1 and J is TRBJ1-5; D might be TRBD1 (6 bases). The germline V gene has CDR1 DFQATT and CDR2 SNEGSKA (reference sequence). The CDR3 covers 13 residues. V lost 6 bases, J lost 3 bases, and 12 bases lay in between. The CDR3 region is CSAEGTHNQPQHF. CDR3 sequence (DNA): TGCAGTGCCGAAGGGACACACAATCAGCCCCAGCATTTT.